The following is a TCR beta chain sequence with its context. The data were produced by immunoSEQ multiplex PCR, yet TCRdb's version contains in-frame clones alone and is incomplete. The top ten clones hold 4.5% to 5.5% of a sample with 85,000 to 95,000 clones, around nine tenths of them seen once. The CDR3 length is 15 residues. The V end was cut by 2 bases, the J end by 2 bases, with 12 bases between. The germline V gene encodes CDR1 MDHEN and CDR2 SYDVKM. These data belong to a study of blood T cell repertoires in COVID-19. Sequenced input: peripheral blood. The receptor's source is a woman aged 80 or over with acute or convalescent COVID-19. V is TRBV28 and J is TRBJ1-1; D is unresolved. CDR3 region: CASSLRLTDNTEAFF. The DNA of the CDR3 is TGTGCCAGCAGTTTAAGGTTAACAGATAACACTGAAGCTTTCTTT.